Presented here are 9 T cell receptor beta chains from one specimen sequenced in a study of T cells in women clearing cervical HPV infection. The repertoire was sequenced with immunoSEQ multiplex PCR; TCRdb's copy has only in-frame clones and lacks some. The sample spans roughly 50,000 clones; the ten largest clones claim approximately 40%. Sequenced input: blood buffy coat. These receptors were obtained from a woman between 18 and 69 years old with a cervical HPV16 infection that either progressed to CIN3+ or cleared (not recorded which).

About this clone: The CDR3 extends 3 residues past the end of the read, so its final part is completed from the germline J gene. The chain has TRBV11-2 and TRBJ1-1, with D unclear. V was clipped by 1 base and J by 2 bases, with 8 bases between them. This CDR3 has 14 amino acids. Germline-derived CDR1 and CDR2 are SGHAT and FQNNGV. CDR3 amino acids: CASSLVASNTEAFF. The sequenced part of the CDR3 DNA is TGTGCCAGCAGCTTAGTAGCCAGCAACACTGAA. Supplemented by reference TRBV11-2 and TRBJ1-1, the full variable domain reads EAGVAQSPRYKIIEKRQSVAFWCNPISGHATLYWYQQILGQGPKLLIQFQNNGVVDDSQLPKDRFSAERLKGVDSTLKIQPAKLEDSAVYLCASSLVASNTEAFFGQGTRLTVV.

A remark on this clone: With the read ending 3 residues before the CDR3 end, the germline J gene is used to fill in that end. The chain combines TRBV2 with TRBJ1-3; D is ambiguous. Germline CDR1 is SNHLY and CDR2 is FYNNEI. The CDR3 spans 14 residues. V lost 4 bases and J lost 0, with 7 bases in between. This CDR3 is CASSVDFSGNTIYF. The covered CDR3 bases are TGTGCCAGCAGTGTGGACTTCTCTGGAAACACC. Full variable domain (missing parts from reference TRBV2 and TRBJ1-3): EPEVTQTPSHQVTQMGQEVILRCVPISNHLYFYWYRQILGQKVEFLVSFYNNEISEKSEIFDDQFSVERPDGSNFTLKIRSTKLEDSAMYFCASSVDFSGNTIYFGEGSWLTVV.

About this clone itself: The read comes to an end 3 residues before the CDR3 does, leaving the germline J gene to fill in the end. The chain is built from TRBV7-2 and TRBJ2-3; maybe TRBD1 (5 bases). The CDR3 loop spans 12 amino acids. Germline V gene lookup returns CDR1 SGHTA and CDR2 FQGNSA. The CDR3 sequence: CASSFRAGTQYF. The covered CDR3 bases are TGTGCCAGCAGCTTCCGCGCAGGGACG. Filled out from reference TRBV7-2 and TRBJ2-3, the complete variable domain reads GAGVSQSPSNKVTEKGKDVELRCDPISGHTALYWYRQSLGQGLEFLIYFQGNSAPDKSGLPSDRFSAERTGGSVSTLTIQRTQQEDSAVYLCASSFRAGTQYFGPGTRLTVL.

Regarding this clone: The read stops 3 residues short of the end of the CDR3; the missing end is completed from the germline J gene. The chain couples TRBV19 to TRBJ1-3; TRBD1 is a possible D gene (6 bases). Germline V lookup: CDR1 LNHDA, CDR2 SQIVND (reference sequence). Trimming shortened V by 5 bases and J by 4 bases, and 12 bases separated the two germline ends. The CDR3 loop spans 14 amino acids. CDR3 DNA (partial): TGTGCCAGTAGTGACACAGGGTACGGAAACACC. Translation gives CASSDTGYGNT. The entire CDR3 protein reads CASSDTGYGNTIYF.

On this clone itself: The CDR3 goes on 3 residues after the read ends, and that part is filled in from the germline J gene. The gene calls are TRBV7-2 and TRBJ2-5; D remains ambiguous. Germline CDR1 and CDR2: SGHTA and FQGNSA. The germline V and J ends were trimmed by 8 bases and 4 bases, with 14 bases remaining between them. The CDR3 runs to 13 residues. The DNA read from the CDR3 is TGTGCCAGCGCTCTTCTATCCCCAGAGACC. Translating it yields CASALLSPET. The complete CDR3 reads CASALLSPETQYF. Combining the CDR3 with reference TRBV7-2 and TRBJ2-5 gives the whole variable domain GAGVSQSPSNKVTEKGKDVELRCDPISGHTALYWYRQSLGQGLEFLIYFQGNSAPDKSGLPSDRFSAERTGGSVSTLTIQRTQQEDSAVYLCASALLSPETQYFGPGTRLLVL.

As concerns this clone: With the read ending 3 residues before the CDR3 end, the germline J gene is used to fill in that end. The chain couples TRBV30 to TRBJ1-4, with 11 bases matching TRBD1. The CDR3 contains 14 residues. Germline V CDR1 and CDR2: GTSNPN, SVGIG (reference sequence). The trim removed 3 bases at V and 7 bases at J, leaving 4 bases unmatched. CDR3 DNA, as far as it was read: TGTGCCTGGAGCCGCGGACAGGGGGCTGAAAAA. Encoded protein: CAWSRGQGAEK. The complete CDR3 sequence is CAWSRGQGAEKLFF.

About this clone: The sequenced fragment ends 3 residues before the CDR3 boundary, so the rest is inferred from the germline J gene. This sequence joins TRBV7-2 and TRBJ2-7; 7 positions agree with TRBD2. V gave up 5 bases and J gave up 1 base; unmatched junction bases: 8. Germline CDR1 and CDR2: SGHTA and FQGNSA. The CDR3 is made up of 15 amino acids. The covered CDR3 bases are TGTGCCAGCAGCGCCAGCGGGACCTTATCCTACGAG. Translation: CASSASGTLSYE. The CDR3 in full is CASSASGTLSYEQYF.

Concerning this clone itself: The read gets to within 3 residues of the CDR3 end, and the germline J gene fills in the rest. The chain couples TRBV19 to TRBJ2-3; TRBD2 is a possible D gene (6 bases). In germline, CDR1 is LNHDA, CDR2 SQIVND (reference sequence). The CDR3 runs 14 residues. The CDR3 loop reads CASSMKSTGETQYF. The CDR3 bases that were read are TGTGCCAGTAGTATGAAGTCAACGGGGGAGACG.

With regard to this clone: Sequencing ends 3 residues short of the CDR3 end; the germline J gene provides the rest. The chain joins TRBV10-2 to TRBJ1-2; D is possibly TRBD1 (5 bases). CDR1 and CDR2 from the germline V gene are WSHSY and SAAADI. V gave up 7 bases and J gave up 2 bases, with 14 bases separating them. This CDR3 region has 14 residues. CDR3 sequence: CASNKDTLNYGYTF. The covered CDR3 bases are TGCGCCAGCAACAAGGACACCTTGAACTATGGC.